This TCR beta chain emerged from a study of shared clonotypes between healthy human individuals. The repertoire was sequenced with immunoSEQ multiplex PCR; TCRdb's copy has only in-frame clones and lacks some. The sample shows about 2.4 million clones, under 95% of them seen only once. The CDR3 is 16 residues long. Germline V CDR1 and CDR2: MDHEN, SYDVKM. V shed 2 bases and J 5 bases; nucleotides not matched to a gene: 11. For this clone: Its antigen is currently unknown.

Whole-study results and caveats: Lower generation probabilities were found for non-shared clonotypes than for those shared by all four donors.

The sample comprised naive CD4+ T cells from PBMCs. Subset: CD45RA+ positively selected. The receptor comes from a man younger than 35 in good health. Some clones in this sample may be carry-over from other donors' samples. This chain uses TRBV28 with TRBJ2-5; 7 bases map to TRBD1. The CDR3 loop is CASSLPPAGGRETQYF. Written as DNA, the CDR3 is TGTGCCAGCAGTTTACCCCCCGCAGGGGGTCGGGAGACCCAGTACTTC.